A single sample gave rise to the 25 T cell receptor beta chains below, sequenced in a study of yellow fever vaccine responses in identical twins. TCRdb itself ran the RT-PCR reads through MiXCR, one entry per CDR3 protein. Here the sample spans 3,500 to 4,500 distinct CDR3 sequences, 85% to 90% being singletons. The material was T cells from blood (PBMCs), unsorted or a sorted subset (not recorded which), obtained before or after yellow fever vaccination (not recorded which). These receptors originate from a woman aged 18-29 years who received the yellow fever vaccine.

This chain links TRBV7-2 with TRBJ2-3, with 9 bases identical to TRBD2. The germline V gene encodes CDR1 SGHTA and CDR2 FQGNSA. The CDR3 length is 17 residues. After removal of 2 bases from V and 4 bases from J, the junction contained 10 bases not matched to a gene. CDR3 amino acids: CASSLSLSGSGSDTQYF. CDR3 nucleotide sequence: TGTGCCAGCAGCTTATCCCTTAGCGGGAGTGGCTCAGATACGCAGTATTTT.

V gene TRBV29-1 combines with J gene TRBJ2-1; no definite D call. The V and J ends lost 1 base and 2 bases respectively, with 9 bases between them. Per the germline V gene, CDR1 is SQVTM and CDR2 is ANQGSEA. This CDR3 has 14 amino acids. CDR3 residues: CSVEGPHTYNEQFF. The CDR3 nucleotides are TGCAGCGTTGAAGGCCCGCACACCTACAATGAGCAGTTCTTC.

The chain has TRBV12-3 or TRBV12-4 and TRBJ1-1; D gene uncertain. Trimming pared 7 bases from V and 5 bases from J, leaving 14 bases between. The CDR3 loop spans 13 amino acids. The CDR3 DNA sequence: TGTGCCAGCACCCGACCAGGTGGAACTGAAGCTTTCTTT. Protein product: CASTRPGGTEAFF.

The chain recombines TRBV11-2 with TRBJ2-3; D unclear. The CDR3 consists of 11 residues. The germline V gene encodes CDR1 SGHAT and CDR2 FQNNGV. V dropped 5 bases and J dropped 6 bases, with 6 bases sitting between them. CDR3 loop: CASSVRDTQYF. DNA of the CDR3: TGTGCCAGCAGCGTCCGGGATACGCAGTATTTT.

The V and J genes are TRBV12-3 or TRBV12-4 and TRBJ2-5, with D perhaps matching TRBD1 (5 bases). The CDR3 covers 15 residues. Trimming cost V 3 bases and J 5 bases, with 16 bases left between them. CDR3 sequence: CASSFYGPKGETQYF. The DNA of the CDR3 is TGTGCCAGCAGTTTTTACGGCCCCAAGGGGGAGACCCAGTACTTC.

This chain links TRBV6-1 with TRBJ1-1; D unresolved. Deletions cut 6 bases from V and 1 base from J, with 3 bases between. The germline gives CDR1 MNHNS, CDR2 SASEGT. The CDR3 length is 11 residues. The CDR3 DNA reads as TGTGCCAGCAGGAAGAACACTGAAGCTTTCTTT. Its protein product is CASRKNTEAFF.

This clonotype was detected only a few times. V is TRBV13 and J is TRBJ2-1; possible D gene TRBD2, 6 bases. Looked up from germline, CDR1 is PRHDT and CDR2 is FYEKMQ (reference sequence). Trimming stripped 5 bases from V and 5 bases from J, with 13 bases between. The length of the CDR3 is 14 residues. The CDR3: CASSPRLDNNEQFF. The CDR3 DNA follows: TGTGCCAGCAGCCCCAGACTAGACAACAATGAGCAGTTCTTC.

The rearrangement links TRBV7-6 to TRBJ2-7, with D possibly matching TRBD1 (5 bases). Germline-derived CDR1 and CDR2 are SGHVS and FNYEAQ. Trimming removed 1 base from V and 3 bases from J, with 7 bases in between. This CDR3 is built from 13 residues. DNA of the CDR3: TGTGCCAGCAGCTTAGGACAGATCTACGAGCAGTACTTC. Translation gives CASSLGQIYEQYF.

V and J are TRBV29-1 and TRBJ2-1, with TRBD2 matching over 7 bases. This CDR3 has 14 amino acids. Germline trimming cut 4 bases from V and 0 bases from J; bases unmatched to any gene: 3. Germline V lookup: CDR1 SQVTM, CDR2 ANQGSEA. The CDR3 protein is CSVAGGSSYNEQFF. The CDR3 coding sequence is TGCAGCGTTGCTGGCGGGAGCTCCTACAATGAGCAGTTCTTC.

The CDR3 is CASSDQGAREQYF. CDR3 bases: TGCGCCAGCAGCGATCAGGGGGCGCGGGAGCAGTACTTC. This chain joins TRBV4-1 and TRBJ2-7; 8 bases fit TRBD1. V shed 5 bases and J 7 bases; nucleotides not matched to a gene: 7. The CDR3 runs to 13 residues. Germline assignment: CDR1 MGHRA and CDR2 YSYEKL.

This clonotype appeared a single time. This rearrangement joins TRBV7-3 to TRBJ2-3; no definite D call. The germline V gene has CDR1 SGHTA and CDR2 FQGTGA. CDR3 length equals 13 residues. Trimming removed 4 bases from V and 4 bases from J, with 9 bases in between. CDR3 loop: CASSSIPADTQYF. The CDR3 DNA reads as TGTGCCAGCAGCTCTATTCCGGCAGATACGCAGTATTTT.

CDR3 protein: CATSRDSGTGELFF. Here the CDR3 DNA reads TGTGCCACCAGCAGAGATAGTGGAACCGGGGAGCTGTTTTTT. The genes are TRBV15 and TRBJ2-2; D remains ambiguous. The CDR3 is made up of 14 amino acids. Trimming took off 0 bases at V and 5 bases at J, with 7 bases between the two ends. Germline V gene lookup returns CDR1 LNHNV and CDR2 YYDKDF (reference sequence).

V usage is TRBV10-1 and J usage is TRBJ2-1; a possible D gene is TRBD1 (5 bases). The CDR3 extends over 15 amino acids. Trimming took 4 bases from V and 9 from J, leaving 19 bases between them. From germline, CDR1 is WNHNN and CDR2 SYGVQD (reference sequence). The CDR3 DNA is TGCGCCAGCAGTGGTCCAAGGACAAGTCAGACTGAGCAGTTCTTC. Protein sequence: CASSGPRTSQTEQFF.

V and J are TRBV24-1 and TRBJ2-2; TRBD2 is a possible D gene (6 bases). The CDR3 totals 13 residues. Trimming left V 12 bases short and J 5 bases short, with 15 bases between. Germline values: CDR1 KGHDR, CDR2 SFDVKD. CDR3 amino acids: CASRGRGTGELFF. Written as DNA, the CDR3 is TGTGCCTCCCGTGGGCGGGGAACCGGGGAGCTGTTTTTT.

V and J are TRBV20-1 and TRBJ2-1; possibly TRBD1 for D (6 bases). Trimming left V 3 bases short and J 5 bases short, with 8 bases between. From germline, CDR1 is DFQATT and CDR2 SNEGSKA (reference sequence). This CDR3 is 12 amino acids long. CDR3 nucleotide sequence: TGCAGTGCTAGCGGGACAAACAATGAGCAGTTCTTC. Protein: CSASGTNNEQFF.

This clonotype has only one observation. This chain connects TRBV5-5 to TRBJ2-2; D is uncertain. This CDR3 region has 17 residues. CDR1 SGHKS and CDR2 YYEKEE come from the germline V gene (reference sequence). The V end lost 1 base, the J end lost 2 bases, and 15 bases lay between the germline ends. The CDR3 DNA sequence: TGTGCCAGCAGCTTGCGTGTGGTCCAGCTTAACACCGGGGAGCTGTTTTTT. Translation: CASSLRVVQLNTGELFF.

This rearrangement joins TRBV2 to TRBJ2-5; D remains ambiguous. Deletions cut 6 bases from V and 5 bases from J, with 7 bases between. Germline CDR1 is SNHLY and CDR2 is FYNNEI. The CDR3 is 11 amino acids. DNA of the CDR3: TGTGCCAGCAGCCGGACGGAGACCCAGTACTTC. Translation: CASSRTETQYF.

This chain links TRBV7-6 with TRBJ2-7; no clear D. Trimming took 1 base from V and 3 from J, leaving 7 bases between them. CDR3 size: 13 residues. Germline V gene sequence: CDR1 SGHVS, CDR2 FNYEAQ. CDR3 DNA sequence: TGTGCCAGCAGCTTAGTTGGGGACTACGAGCAGTACTTC. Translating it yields CASSLVGDYEQYF.

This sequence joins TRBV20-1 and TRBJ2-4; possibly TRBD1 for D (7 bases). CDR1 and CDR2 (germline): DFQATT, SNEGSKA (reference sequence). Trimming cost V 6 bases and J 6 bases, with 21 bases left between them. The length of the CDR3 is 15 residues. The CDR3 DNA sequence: TGCAGTGCCACACCGACAGGGACTTTTAGAAACATTCAGTACTTC. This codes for CSATPTGTFRNIQYF.

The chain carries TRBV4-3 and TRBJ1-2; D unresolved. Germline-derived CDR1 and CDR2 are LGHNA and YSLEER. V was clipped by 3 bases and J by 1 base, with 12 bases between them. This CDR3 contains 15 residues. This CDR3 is CASSHVGPNNYGYTF. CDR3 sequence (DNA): TGCGCCAGCAGCCATGTCGGGCCTAATAACTATGGCTACACCTTC.

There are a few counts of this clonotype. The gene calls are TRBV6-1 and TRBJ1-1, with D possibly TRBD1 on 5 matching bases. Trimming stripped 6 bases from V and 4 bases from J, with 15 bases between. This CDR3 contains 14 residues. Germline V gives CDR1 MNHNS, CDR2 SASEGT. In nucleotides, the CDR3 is TGTGCCAGCAGCACCGGGCCTGGGGGCACTGAAGCTTTCTTT. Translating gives CASSTGPGGTEAFF.

CDR3 DNA sequence: TGTGCCAGCAGTCCCAGGGGGGCTTGGGATGAAAAACTGTTTTTT. Protein sequence: CASSPRGAWDEKLFF. The rearrangement joins TRBV25-1 to TRBJ1-4, with TRBD1 matching 7 bases. Germline CDR1 reads MGHDK; CDR2 reads SYGVNS. The J segment lost 6 bases and the V segment lost 5 bases, leaving 9 bases of the junction unmatched. This CDR3 contains 15 residues.

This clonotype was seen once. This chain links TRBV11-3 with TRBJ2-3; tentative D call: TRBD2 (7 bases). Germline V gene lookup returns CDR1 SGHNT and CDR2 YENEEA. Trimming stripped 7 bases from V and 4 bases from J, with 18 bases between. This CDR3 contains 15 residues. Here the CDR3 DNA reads TGTGCCAGCACCCAATTAGGGGGGGACCCAGATACGCAGTATTTT. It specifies CASTQLGGDPDTQYF.

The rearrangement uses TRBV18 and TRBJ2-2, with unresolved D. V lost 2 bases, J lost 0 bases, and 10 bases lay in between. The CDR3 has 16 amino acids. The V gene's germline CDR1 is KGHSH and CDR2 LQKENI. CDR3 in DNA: TGTGCCAGCTCACCATACTCGGCGGCGAACACCGGGGAGCTGTTTTTT. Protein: CASSPYSAANTGELFF.

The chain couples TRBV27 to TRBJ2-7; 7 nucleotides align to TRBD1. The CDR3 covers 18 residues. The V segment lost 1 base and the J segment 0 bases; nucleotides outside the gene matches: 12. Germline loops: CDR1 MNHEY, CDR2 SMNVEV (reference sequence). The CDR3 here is CASSLLSTPGQRSYEQYF. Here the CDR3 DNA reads TGTGCCAGCAGTTTATTGTCAACTCCGGGACAGCGCTCCTACGAGCAGTACTTC.